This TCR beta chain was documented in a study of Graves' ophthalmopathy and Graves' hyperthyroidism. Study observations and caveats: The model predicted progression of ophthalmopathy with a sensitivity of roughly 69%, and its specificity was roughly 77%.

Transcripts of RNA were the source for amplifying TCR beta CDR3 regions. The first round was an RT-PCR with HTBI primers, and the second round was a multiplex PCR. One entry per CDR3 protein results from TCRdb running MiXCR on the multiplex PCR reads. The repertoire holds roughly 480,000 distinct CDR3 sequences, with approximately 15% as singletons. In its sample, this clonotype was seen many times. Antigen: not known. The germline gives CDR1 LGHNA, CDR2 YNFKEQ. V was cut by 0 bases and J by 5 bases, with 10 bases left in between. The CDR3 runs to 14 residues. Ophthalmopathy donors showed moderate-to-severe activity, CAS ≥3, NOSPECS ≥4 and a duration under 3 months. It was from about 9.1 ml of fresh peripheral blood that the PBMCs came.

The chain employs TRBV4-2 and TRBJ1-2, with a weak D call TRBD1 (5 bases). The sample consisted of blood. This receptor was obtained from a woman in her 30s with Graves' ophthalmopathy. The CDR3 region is CASSQDSGPYGYTF. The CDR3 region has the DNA TGTGCCAGCAGCCAAGACTCAGGGCCATATGGCTACACCTTC.